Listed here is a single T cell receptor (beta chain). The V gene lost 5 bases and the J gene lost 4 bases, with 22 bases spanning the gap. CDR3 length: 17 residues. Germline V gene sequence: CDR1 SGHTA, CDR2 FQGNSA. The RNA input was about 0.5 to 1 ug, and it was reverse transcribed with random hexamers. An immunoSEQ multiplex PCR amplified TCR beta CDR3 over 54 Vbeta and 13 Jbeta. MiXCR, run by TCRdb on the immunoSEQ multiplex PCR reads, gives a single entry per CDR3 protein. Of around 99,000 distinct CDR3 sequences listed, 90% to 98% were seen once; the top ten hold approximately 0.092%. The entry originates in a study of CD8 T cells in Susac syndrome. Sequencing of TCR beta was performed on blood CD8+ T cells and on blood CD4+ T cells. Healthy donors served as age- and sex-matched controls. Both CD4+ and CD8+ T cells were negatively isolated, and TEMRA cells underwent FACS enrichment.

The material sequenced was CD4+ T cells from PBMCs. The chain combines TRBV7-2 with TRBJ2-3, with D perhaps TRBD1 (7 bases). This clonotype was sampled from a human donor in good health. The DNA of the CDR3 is TGTGCCAGCAGCCCTACCTCAGGGGGAGGTGTCCCAGATACGCAGTATTTT. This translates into CASSPTSGGGVPDTQYF.